This record covers a single TCR beta chain. This clone showed up just a few times. No cognate antigen has been identified for it. No base quality values were provided; no much bigger clone lies one nucleotide off. To prepare the library, the immunoSEQ multiplex PCR assay was applied. TCRdb holds this immuneACCESS table with in-frame rearrangements only. Some clones are missing; in checked studies, unresolved V genes explain under half, and the rest has no known cause. This sample has 550 to 700 clones in its table, and about 84% of those were observed once. Jointly, the top ten make up under 20% of the sample. Based on the germline V gene, the CDR1 and CDR2 sequences are MNHNS and SASEGT. From cysteine to phenylalanine, the CDR3 is 15 amino acids long. The retained sequence is limited to the CDR3, 45 bases, with the frame set at the first base. V was cut back by 5 bases and J by 2 bases, leaving a gap of 12 bases between them.

The sample belongs to a study of T cell repertoires in chronic hepatitis B (dated by TCRdb to about 2019). Sequenced input: total CD8+ T cells from PBMCs. Recombination linked TRBV6-1 to TRBJ2-2; no confident D gene assignment can be made. This sequence was found in a human donor with chronic hepatitis B virus infection. At the DNA level, the sequence is TGTGCCAGCAGTCTGATGGACCAAAACACCGGGGAGCTGTTTTTT. This codes for CASSLMDQNTGELFF.